This T cell receptor (beta chain) was documented in a study of cytomegalovirus exposure and HLA in healthy donors (dated by TCRdb to 2016 to 2017). Regarding the complete study: According to an earlier analysis of several hundred of the donors, some 180 million T cells yielded 90 million to 130 million unique TCR beta sequences and around 300 Gb of sequence data. An early release that covered 500 to 800 HLA-typed donors contained approximately 290 gigabases of sequencing data and around 85 million unique TCR sequences. Among the roughly 400 genotyped donors, approximately 77% belonged to the genetic ancestry cluster associated with self-reported Caucasian donors. The study aimed to test whether cataloging public T cell receptors could reveal signatures of past pathogen exposure. The study used immunosequencing to profile the T cell repertoires of 666 subjects and linked those repertoires to cytomegalovirus serostatus. In addition to the first cohort of 666 subjects, a separate validation cohort of 130 or so different subjects was used. High-throughput TCR immunosequencing, statistical association of individual TCRs with disease status, and machine learning were combined to predict cytomegalovirus infection status. In a later analysis, previously published TCR beta repertoires from hundreds of donors were re-analyzed and high-resolution HLA genotyping was added so that TCR occurrence patterns could be studied. Rather than drawing on any new phenotypic data, the later analysis identified candidate immune exposures from TCR beta sequences and the way those sequences occurred across donors. To decide whether each TCR beta V gene segment behaved as functional or pseudogenic, an earlier analysis of approximately 620 of the donors relied on high-throughput TCR beta sequencing. Donor age, sex, ethnicity and CMV serostatus were compiled alongside the repertoire data. A later genetic analysis took genome-wide SNP genotypes for about 55% of the 666 donors and used that subset as a discovery cohort. All discovery cohort repertoires had been generated on a single sequencing platform. HLA typing covered class I and class II loci at four-digit resolution. The number of donors typed differed by locus, with roughly 629-640 for A, B, C, DRB1 and DQB1, about 500 for DQA1, 600 to 610 for DPA1, and 472 for DPB1. Because of strong linkage in the cohort, 5 or 6 DR-DQ haplotypes were treated as single units for association and clustering. Among some 400 genotyped donors of the cohort, an average of around 250,000 unique TCR beta nucleotide sequences was sequenced per donor, of which 15% to 20% were non-productive. The investigation overall reported the following: In a later analysis, HLA-associated TCR beta chains were found to be more clonally expanded and to have lower generation probabilities than equally common non-associated chains. When HLA alleles, especially DR and DQ, strongly co-occurred, TCR associations were difficult to assign to individual alleles. The sequencing pipeline was judged likely to have produced a cluster of highly shared sequence variants as a technical artifact. The earlier analysis of some 560 of the donors excluded roughly 17 rarely observed V segments, including chromosome 9 orphons, because counts were too low. In an earlier analysis of 587 of the donors, most TCR beta V segments appeared in productive rearrangements about 87% or about 30% of the time, broadly matching IMGT annotations. Specific HLA alleles were associated with 15,000 to 20,000 TCR beta sequences at a false discovery rate of 0.05 in a later analysis. In a later analysis, the rate of TCR association differed among HLA loci, with DRB1 alleles having the most associated TCRs and HLA-C alleles having the fewest. In vitro tests confirmed that a few of the cytomegalovirus-associated TCR beta chains recognize cytomegalovirus antigens. A further reported finding was that TCR beta sequences accurately predicted the HLA-A and HLA-B alleles for most subjects in the first cohort. Several of the top co-occurrence clusters appeared to be linked to parvovirus B19, influenza, CMV and Epstein-Barr virus, according to a later analysis. The authors suggested that the approach could potentially be generalized to other disease states and immunological phenotypes. Roughly uniform sequencing depth across donors was assumed in presence/absence analyses, although this assumption may not hold. Some IMGT-functional V segments, including TRBV6-2 and TRBV6-3, could not be distinguished by the 87-base-pair reads and were therefore excluded. Immune exposure information for the cohort was limited to CMV serostatus. Because some donors lacked HLA typing at each locus, the association tests relied only on the typed subset. The study gave a list of about 170 TCR beta chains associated with cytomegalovirus. In both the original and validation cohorts, the classifier was reported to diagnose cytomegalovirus status with high specificity and sensitivity. Most CMV-associated TCR beta chains appeared to be HLA-restricted in a later analysis, and the HLA associations seemed to be driven largely by CMV exposure. In this cohort, only TCR beta chains were sequenced, and detectable features were limited by the absence of alpha or paired-chain data. Correlated functional status among segregating V segments might reflect linkage disequilibrium, but an unknown experimental factor could not be ruled out. According to a later genetic analysis, donors in an Asian-associated ancestry cluster had fewer N-insertions in productive TCRs than the roughly 660-donor mean. V-gene and J-gene trimming of TCR beta chains was associated with a missense DCLRE1C variant in a later genetic analysis, and the association was replicated in an independent cohort. Across donors, most TCR sequences were observed very rarely, whereas some public TCRs were present in many individuals.

The CDR3, cysteine through phenylalanine, is 13 amino acids long. The CDR3 DNA has 39 bases and is translated from base 1. According to the germline V gene, CDR1 reads SGHTA and CDR2 reads FQGTGA. Trimming takes 2 bases off V and 9 bases off J; junction bases not matched to a gene: 4. Library preparation employed the immunoSEQ multiplex PCR assay. The multiplex PCR relied on a mix of 60 forward primers for TCR Vbeta segments and 13 reverse primers for TCR Jbeta segments. Amplification of the CDR3 region of rearranged TCR beta genes was performed with a multiplex PCR assay on genomic DNA. The Illumina HiSeq System was used to sequence the amplified TCR beta libraries as 87-base-pair reads. The published analysis was carried out like this. A later analysis counted approximately 74 million unique TCR beta chains across the 650 to 700 repertoires, and around 9.9 million of these chains were shared by at least two donors. A nearest-neighbor algorithm error-corrected the raw reads and collapsed the reads into unique sequences, merging closely related sequences to remove PCR and sequencing errors. To assign V, D and J gene segments, CDR3 sequences were aligned to IMGT reference sequences. For a sequence to be retained, a match of at least six nucleotides was required to both a V gene segment and a J gene segment. A rearrangement was called productive if the CDR3 had no stop codons and remained in frame with V and J, and every other rearrangement was called non-productive. CDR3 was defined by IMGT convention, running from the second conserved V-encoded cysteine to the conserved J-encoded phenylalanine. The earlier analysis of about 570 of the donors excluded any sequence lacking an unambiguous match to a single V gene segment. An earlier analysis of 450 to 650 of the donors called V segments functional above 56.7% productive rearrangements and segregating when the between-donor standard deviation exceeded 5%. To diagnose cytomegalovirus status from the catalog of TCR beta chain sequences, a statistical classification framework was built. A later analysis assigned V and J genes by comparing TCR nucleotide sequences with IMGT/GENE-DB human TR gene sequences. In a later analysis, CDR3 sequences and most-parsimonious VDJ recombination scenarios were assigned using the TCRdist pipeline. In a later analysis, each TCR beta chain was defined by its CDR3 amino acid sequence together with its V-gene family, and reads lacking a unique V-gene family were excluded. As a way to deal with suspected cross-contamination and a sequencing artifact, a later analysis dropped 640 or so nucleotide sequences that were highly shared and had low generation probability. For each public chain, a later analysis derived a clonal expansion index from normalized ranks of inferred template counts within each repertoire. In a later analysis, generation probabilities were computed with a VDJ recombination model fitted to out-of-frame rearrangements, and the resulting probabilities were checked against IGoR. In a later analysis, hypergeometric tests were used to score TCR-TCR, TCR-HLA and TCR-CMV co-occurrence, with a repertoire-size bias correction applied to TCR pairs. In a later analysis, false discovery rates were estimated by permuting HLA or CMV assignments 20 times. In a later analysis, co-occurring TCRs were grouped using DBSCAN, with TCRdist sequence similarity added in when clustering inside HLA-allele-positive subsets. Repertoires with fewer than 30,000 or more than 120,000 public chains were left out of co-occurrence clustering, as were about 5 repertoires with anomalous nucleotide sharing. TCRdb took over this immuneACCESS table, retaining in-frame rearrangements with V and J assigned. Such tables are incomplete; in checked studies, under half of the missing clones stem from an unresolved V gene, and the remainder is unexplained. Clone size and the V and J calls come from that table; the DNA yielded D and trimming. This sample holds 120,000 or so clones; about 80% were observed only once. The ten largest clones represent approximately 10% of the sample.

As to this clone: It has no known antigen specificity. Nothing much larger sits one base from this clone, and base qualities are not available.

The cohort comprised fewer than 750 healthy bone marrow donors. At the time of sampling, every cohort member was nominally healthy, though immune exposures that went unrecorded were likely present. The donor tested CMV seropositive and was one of the 289 seropositive cohort members. Each donor provided a peripheral blood sample, and peripheral blood mononuclear cells were used for TCR beta sequencing. Genomic DNA extraction from the blood cell samples was performed with the Qiagen DNeasy Blood Extraction Kit. The sequence was collected from a man aged 30 to 45 in good health and CMV-seropositive. The sequenced material came from PBMCs. Recombination joined TRBV7-3 with TRBJ2-1; 7 junctional bases match TRBD2. Here is the DNA: TGTGCCAGCAGCTTAGGACCGGGGGGTGAGCAGTTCTTC. Its amino acids are CASSLGPGGEQFF.